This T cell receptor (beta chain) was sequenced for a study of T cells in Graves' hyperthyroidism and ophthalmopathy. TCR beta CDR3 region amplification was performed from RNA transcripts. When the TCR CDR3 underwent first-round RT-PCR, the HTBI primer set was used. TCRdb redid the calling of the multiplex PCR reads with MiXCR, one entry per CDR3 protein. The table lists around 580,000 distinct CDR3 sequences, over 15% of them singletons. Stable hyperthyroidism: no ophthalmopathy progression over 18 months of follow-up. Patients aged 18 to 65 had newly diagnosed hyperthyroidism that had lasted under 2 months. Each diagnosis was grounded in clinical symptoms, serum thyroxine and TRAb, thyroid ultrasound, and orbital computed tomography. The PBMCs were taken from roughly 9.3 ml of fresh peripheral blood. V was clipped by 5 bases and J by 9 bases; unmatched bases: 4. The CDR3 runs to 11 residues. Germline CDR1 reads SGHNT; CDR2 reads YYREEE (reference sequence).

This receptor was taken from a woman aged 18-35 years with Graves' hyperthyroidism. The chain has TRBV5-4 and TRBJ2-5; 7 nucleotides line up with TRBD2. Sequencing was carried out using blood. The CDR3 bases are TGTGCCAGCAGATGTGGGGGGGCCCAGTACTTC. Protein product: CASRCGGAQYF. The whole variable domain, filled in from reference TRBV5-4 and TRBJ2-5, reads ETGVTQSPTHLIKTRGQQVTLRCSSQSGHNTVSWYQQALGQGPQFIFQYYREEENGRGNFPPRFSGLQFPNYSSELNVNALELDDSALYLCASRCGGAQYFGPGTRLLVL.